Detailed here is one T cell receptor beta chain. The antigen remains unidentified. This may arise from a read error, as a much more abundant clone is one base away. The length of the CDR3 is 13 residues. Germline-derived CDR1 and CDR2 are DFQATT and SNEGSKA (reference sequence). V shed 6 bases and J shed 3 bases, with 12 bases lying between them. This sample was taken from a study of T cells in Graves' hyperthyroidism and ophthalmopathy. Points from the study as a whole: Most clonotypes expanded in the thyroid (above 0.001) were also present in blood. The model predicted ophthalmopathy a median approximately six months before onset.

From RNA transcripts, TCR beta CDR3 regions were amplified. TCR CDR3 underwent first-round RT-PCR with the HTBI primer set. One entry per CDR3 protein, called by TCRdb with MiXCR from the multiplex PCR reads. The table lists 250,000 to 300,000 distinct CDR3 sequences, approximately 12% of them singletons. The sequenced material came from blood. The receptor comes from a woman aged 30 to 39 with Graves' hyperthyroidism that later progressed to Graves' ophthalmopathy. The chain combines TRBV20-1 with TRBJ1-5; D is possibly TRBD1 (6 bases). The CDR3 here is CSASWGANQPQHF. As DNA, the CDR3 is TGCAGTGCCTCGTGGGGGGCCAATCAGCCCCAGCATTTT.